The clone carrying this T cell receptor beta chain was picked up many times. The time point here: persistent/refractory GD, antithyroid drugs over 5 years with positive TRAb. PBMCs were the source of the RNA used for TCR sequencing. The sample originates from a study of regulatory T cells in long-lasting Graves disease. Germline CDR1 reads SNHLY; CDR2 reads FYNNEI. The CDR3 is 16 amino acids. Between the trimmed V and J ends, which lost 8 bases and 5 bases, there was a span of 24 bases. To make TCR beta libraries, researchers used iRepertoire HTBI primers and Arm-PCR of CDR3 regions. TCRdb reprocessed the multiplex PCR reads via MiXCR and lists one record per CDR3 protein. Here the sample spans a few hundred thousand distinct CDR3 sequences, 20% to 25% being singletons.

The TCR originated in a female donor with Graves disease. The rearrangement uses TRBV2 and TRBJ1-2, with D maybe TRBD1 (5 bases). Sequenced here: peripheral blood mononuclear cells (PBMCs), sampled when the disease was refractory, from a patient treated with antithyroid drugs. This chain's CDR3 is CASSPTRAPREYGYTF. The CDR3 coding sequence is TGTGCCAGCTCTCCGACGAGGGCCCCCAGGGAGTATGGCTACACCTTC. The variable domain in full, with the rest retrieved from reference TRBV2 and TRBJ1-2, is EPEVTQTPSHQVTQMGQEVILRCVPISNHLYFYWYRQILGQKVEFLVSFYNNEISEKSEIFDDQFSVERPDGSNFTLKIRSTKLEDSAMYFCASSPTRAPREYGYTFGSGTRLTVV.